This passage covers 2 T cell receptor beta chains from one sample sequenced in a study of beta chain features in type 1 diabetes. Investigators reverse transcribed all isolated RNA, so they sequenced expressed TCRB transcripts. Libraries were prepared by immunoSEQ multiplex PCR; TCRdb keeps only in-frame clonotypes and omits some of them. The sample lists about 240,000 clones; 25% to 30% were seen once. Sequencing was carried out using central memory CD4+ T cells from blood. The receptors were gathered from a man younger than 40 in good health.

Only a few counts were recorded for this clone. The rearrangement joins TRBV29-1 to TRBJ2-2; possibly TRBD1 for D (7 bases). Trimming removed 5 bases at V and 7 bases at J, with 17 bases between. In germline, CDR1 is SQVTM, CDR2 ANQGSEA. The CDR3 loop spans 14 amino acids. CDR3 residues: CSVQFRGAGGELFF. CDR3 bases: TGCAGCGTTCAGTTCAGGGGGGCGGGCGGGGAGCTGTTTTTT.

This clone was seen only a few times. The CDR3 coding sequence is TGTGCCAGCTCATCCCGAGATACTACCCCTACCCGGCGGGATTACGAGCAGTACTTC. Translated, it gives CASSSRDTTPTRRDYEQYF. The chain employs TRBV18 and TRBJ2-7, with D perhaps matching TRBD2 (6 bases). The V gene's germline CDR1 is KGHSH and CDR2 LQKENI. The V end was cut by 5 bases, the J end by 4 bases, with 30 bases between. The CDR3 is 19 residues long.